The 26 T cell receptor beta chains below all came from one sample that was sequenced in a study of identical twins (dated by TCRdb to 2016 to 2017). Libraries were constructed by 5' RACE. TCRdb lists the instrument as Illumina HiSeq 2000. TCRdb redid the processing of the public reads, applying fastp at Q25 and MiXCR, and retained in-frame beta chains. Every CDR3 protein is listed once, alongside the most common genes and DNA of its rows. This sample comprises about 460,000 distinct CDR3 sequences, 13% to 15% of them detected only once. Over 0.5% of the sample lies in the top ten. The same data also contributed to another study, on yellow fever vaccine responses in identical twins.

Sequenced input: CD4+ T cells sorted from blood. The receptor set was obtained from a woman aged 18-29 years in good health.

This clonotype has ten or more counts. The rearrangement links TRBV5-1 to TRBJ2-7; 13 nucleotides agree with TRBD2. Per germline, CDR1 SGHRS and CDR2 YFSETQ. Trimming at V came to 4 bases and at J to 6 bases, leaving 7 bases not matched to a gene. The CDR3 length is 15 residues. The CDR3 here is CASSPGLAGVGEQYF. CDR3 DNA: TGCGCCAGCAGCCCCGGACTAGCGGGAGTAGGCGAGCAGTACTTC.

The genes are TRBV12-3 or TRBV12-4 and TRBJ2-2, with D perhaps matching TRBD2 (7 bases). The CDR3 spans 15 residues. V was clipped by 7 bases and J by 7 bases, with 19 bases between them. CDR3 nucleotides: TGTGCCAGCACCCGCCCGGGGGGCCTCAGCGGGGAGCTGTTTTTT. Its translation: CASTRPGGLSGELFF.

The chain carries TRBV28 and TRBJ2-3; 9 nucleotides line up with TRBD1. The CDR3 consists of 15 residues. J gave up 1 base and V 5 bases, and 4 bases lay outside the gene matches. The germline gives CDR1 MDHEN, CDR2 SYDVKM. Here the CDR3 DNA reads TGTGCCAGCAGTCCACAGGGGGCGGGCACAGATACGCAGTATTTT. Its protein product is CASSPQGAGTDTQYF. Based on the CDR3 plus reference TRBV28 and TRBJ2-3, the full variable domain is DVKVTQSSRYLVKRTGEKVFLECVQDMDHENMFWYRQDPGLGLRLIYFSYDVKMKEKGDIPEGYSVSREKKERFSLILESASTNQTSMYLCASSPQGAGTDTQYFGPGTRLTVL.

This clonotype occurred a few times. The V gene is TRBV6-2 or TRBV6-3, the J gene TRBJ2-7; D gene uncertain. The ends were cut back, 7 bases at V and 5 bases at J, with 15 bases in the middle. Germline CDR1 reads MNHEY; CDR2 reads SVGEGT. This CDR3 spans 13 amino acids. This CDR3 reads CASTLLPGHEQYF. The CDR3 DNA reads TGTGCCAGCACCCTTCTACCCGGACACGAGCAGTACTTC.

In the case of this clonotype: This may come from a read error, since a much larger clone is one base off. This chain joins TRBV12-3 or TRBV12-4 and TRBJ2-1; D may be TRBD1 (5 bases). V was shortened by 4 bases and J by 5 bases, with 9 bases between the two germline ends. The CDR3 contains 13 residues. The DNA of the CDR3 is TGTGCCAGCAGTTCTTCCAGGGACAATGAGCAGTTCTTC. Translated, it gives CASSSSRDNEQFF.

The chain couples TRBV5-1 to TRBJ2-2; 7 bases fit TRBD1. Germline loops: CDR1 SGHRS, CDR2 YFSETQ. The V segment lost 5 bases and the J segment 0 bases; nucleotides outside the gene matches: 1. The CDR3 is 14 amino acids. The CDR3 reads CASSGQANTGELFF. The CDR3 DNA reads as TGCGCCAGCAGTGGACAGGCGAACACCGGGGAGCTGTTTTTT.

This clonotype was counted a few times. V gene TRBV20-1 combines with J gene TRBJ1-1; maybe TRBD1 (5 bases). V gave up 6 bases and J gave up 0 bases, with 11 bases separating them. The CDR3 totals 13 residues. Germline CDR1 and CDR2: DFQATT and SNEGSKA (reference sequence). CDR3: CSAPGRMNTEAFF. The CDR3 nucleotides are TGCAGTGCGCCGGGACGCATGAACACTGAAGCTTTCTTT.

This clonotype came up a few times. The CDR3 DNA follows: TGTGCCAGCAGTTACCCACCAGCTGGTAACACTGAAGCTTTCTTT. Its translation: CASSYPPAGNTEAFF. This chain links TRBV6-2 or TRBV6-3 with TRBJ1-1; the D is unclear. Looked up from germline, CDR1 is MNHEY and CDR2 is SVGEGT. Trimming shortened V by 2 bases and J by 2 bases, and 12 bases separated the two germline ends. The CDR3 is made up of 15 amino acids.

This clonotype has only a few counts. This chain uses TRBV10-3 with TRBJ2-1; TRBD1 aligns across 8 bases. CDR1 and CDR2 from the germline V gene are ENHRY and SYGVKD. J was trimmed by 3 bases and V by 7 bases; bases with no gene match: 14. The CDR3 length is 17 residues. The CDR3 DNA reads as TGTGCCATCAAGACGGACAGGGCAGAGTTAGACTACAATGAGCAGTTCTTC. It translates to CAIKTDRAELDYNEQFF.

CDR3 protein: CASSQTGLAGELFF. DNA of the CDR3: TGTGCCAGCAGTCAAACGGGACTAGCAGGGGAGCTGTTTTTT. V usage is TRBV6-2 or TRBV6-3 and J usage is TRBJ2-2; 9 bases agree with TRBD2. The V gene end was trimmed by 5 bases and the J gene end by 8 bases; junction bases not matched to a gene: 6. Germline CDR1 MNHEY, CDR2 SVGEGT. The CDR3 runs to 14 residues.

This clonotype came up many times. The rearrangement links TRBV7-9 to TRBJ2-4; D is uncertain. Germline loops: CDR1 SEHNR, CDR2 FQNEAQ (reference sequence). V was trimmed by 5 bases and J by 0 bases, leaving 11 bases between them. The CDR3 is 15 amino acids. The DNA of the CDR3 is TGTGCCAGCAGCCCTACAGAGCTAGCCAAAAACATTCAGTACTTC. Translated, it gives CASSPTELAKNIQYF. The whole variable domain, remainder taken from reference TRBV7-9 and TRBJ2-4, is DTGVSQNPRHKITKRGQNVTFRCDPISEHNRLYWYRQTLGQGPEFLTYFQNEAQLEKSRLLSDRFSAERPKGSFSTLEIQRTEQGDSAMYLCASSPTELAKNIQYFGAGTRLSVL.

The rearrangement joins TRBV5-1 to TRBJ2-7; either TRBD1 or TRBD2 may supply D (5 bases each). CDR1 is SGHRS, CDR2 YFSETQ, per germline. The CDR3 spans 14 residues. The V end was cut by 0 bases, the J end by 6 bases, with 13 bases between. CDR3 amino acids: CASSLEPGPGEQYF. DNA for the CDR3: TGCGCCAGCAGCTTGGAACCGGGGCCAGGCGAGCAGTACTTC.

This clonotype was observed a handful of times. The chain recombines TRBV12-3 or TRBV12-4 with TRBJ2-1; 7 nucleotides agree with TRBD2. The CDR3 length is 12 residues. V trimming: 3 bases; J trimming: 15 bases; junction bases outside the gene matches: 8. The CDR3 nucleotides are TGTGCCAGCAGTTTCTCGGGGGGAGCTCCGTTCTTC. It yields the protein CASSFSGGAPFF.

This clonotype came up many times. This sequence joins TRBV28 and TRBJ2-7; 11 nucleotides match TRBD2. The length of the CDR3 is 15 residues. The V segment lost 2 bases and the J segment 4 bases; nucleotides outside the gene matches: 4. Looked up from germline, CDR1 is MDHEN and CDR2 is SYDVKM. CDR3 nucleotide sequence: TGTGCCAGCAGTTTACTAGCGGGAGGATCTTACGAGCAGTACTTC. This translates into CASSLLAGGSYEQYF.

The rearrangement joins TRBV5-1 to TRBJ2-3; TRBD2 matches 11 bases. J lost 3 bases, V lost 4 bases, and 10 bases had no gene match. This CDR3 region has 17 residues. CDR1 and CDR2 (germline): SGHRS, YFSETQ. CDR3 amino acids: CASSRGETSGITDTQYF. CDR3 in DNA: TGCGCCAGCAGCCGGGGGGAGACTAGCGGGATTACAGATACGCAGTATTTT.

The gene calls are TRBV9 and TRBJ2-2; 12 bases are shared with TRBD2. Unmatched junction bases numbered 9, after V lost 4 bases and J lost 2 bases. CDR3 size: 18 residues. Per the germline V gene, CDR1 is SGDLS and CDR2 is YYNGEE. The CDR3 coding sequence is TGTGCCAGCAGCTCTGGACTAGCGGGAACAAAAAACACCGGGGAGCTGTTTTTT. This translates into CASSSGLAGTKNTGELFF.

This clonotype was seen only a few times. This chain uses TRBV24-1 with TRBJ2-1; D is unclear. Germline CDR1 and CDR2: KGHDR and SFDVKD. V lost 3 bases and J lost 0, with 11 bases in between. This CDR3 comprises 16 residues. DNA of the CDR3: TGTGCCACCAGTGATAATGTAGCCGGCTCCTACAATGAGCAGTTCTTC. Residues: CATSDNVAGSYNEQFF.

The gene calls are TRBV20-1 and TRBJ1-5; 7 bases are shared with TRBD1. Germline V lookup: CDR1 DFQATT, CDR2 SNEGSKA (reference sequence). The CDR3 loop spans 15 amino acids. Germline trimming cut 0 bases from V and 7 bases from J; bases unmatched to any gene: 9. The CDR3 DNA reads as TGCAGTGCTAGAGATTCGGGAGGGGGCGGGCAGCCCCAGCATTTT. Translated, it gives CSARDSGGGGQPQHF.

The rearrangement links TRBV25-1 to TRBJ2-6, with 8 nucleotides matching TRBD2. V lost 4 bases, J lost 4 bases, and 3 bases stayed unmatched. The CDR3 length is 15 residues. Germline-derived CDR1 and CDR2 are MGHDK and SYGVNS. CDR3 in DNA: TGTGCCAGCAGTGCAGCGGGGGCCGGGGCCAACGTCCTGACTTTC. Residues: CASSAAGAGANVLTF.

The sample holds a few counts of this clonotype. Here the CDR3 reads CASSLIGLNEKLFF. CDR3 sequence (DNA): TGTGCCAGCAGCTTAATAGGTCTAAATGAAAAACTGTTTTTT. The chain uses TRBV7-6 and TRBJ1-4; D call uncertain. The CDR3 is 14 residues long. Germline CDR1 is SGHVS and CDR2 is FNYEAQ. V was cut by 2 bases and J by 5 bases, with 9 bases left in between.

The V and J genes are TRBV23-1 and TRBJ2-3; 7 nucleotides align to TRBD2. TRBV23-1 is treated as an ORF (open reading frame) with a function not yet certain. V lost 4 bases to trimming and J lost 0 bases; unmatched junction nucleotides: 7. The CDR3 consists of 16 residues. The CDR3 sequence: CASSPRASGSTDTQYF. CDR3 bases: TGCGCCAGCAGTCCGAGGGCTAGCGGTAGCACAGATACGCAGTATTTT.

This clonotype has just a few counts. V and J are TRBV7-2 and TRBJ2-7; 9 bases align to TRBD1. V shed 4 bases, J shed 4 bases, and the junction held 8 bases outside the gene matches. Germline V gene sequence: CDR1 SGHTA, CDR2 FQGNSA. CDR3 length equals 15 residues. The DNA of the CDR3 is TGTGCCAGCAGCTCGACCGGGACAGGGCTTTACGAGCAGTACTTC. Encoded protein: CASSSTGTGLYEQYF.

This clonotype was observed many times. The chain carries TRBV5-1 and TRBJ2-5, with 10 bases lining up with TRBD2. The CDR3 is made up of 14 amino acids. CDR1 SGHRS and CDR2 YFSETQ come from the germline V gene. Trimming took 5 bases from V and 1 from J; bases not matched to a gene: 2. CDR3 sequence reads: CASSASGGQETQYF. The CDR3 DNA is TGCGCCAGCAGTGCTAGCGGGGGCCAAGAGACCCAGTACTTC.

Remarks on this clonotype: This may come from a read error, since a much larger clone is one base off. This chain links TRBV7-9 with TRBJ2-2; possibly TRBD2 for D (5 bases). The V end was cut by 6 bases, the J end by 9 bases, with 23 bases between. The germline gives CDR1 SEHNR, CDR2 FQNEAQ (reference sequence). The CDR3 extends over 16 amino acids. DNA for the CDR3: TGTGCCAGCAGACCCGGGATAGGCACGTGGGCGAGGGAGCTGTTTTTT. Protein: CASRPGIGTWARELFF.

The rearrangement uses TRBV5-6 and TRBJ2-5; TRBD1 agrees at 10 bases. In germline, CDR1 is SGHDT, CDR2 YYEEEE. The CDR3 has 15 amino acids. V was pared by 0 bases and J by 5 bases, with 4 bases of the junction left unmatched. CDR3 amino acids: CASSLEGQGTETQYF. CDR3 nucleotides: TGTGCCAGCAGCTTGGAGGGACAGGGGACGGAGACCCAGTACTTC.

The CDR3 DNA reads TGTGCCAGCACCCCTGACACGAACACCGGGGAGCTGTTTTTT. This sequence encodes CASTPDTNTGELFF. This chain uses TRBV3-1 with TRBJ2-2; D call uncertain. This CDR3 contains 14 residues. V was pared by 7 bases and J by 0 bases, with 9 bases between. Germline values: CDR1 LGHDT, CDR2 YNNKEL (reference sequence).